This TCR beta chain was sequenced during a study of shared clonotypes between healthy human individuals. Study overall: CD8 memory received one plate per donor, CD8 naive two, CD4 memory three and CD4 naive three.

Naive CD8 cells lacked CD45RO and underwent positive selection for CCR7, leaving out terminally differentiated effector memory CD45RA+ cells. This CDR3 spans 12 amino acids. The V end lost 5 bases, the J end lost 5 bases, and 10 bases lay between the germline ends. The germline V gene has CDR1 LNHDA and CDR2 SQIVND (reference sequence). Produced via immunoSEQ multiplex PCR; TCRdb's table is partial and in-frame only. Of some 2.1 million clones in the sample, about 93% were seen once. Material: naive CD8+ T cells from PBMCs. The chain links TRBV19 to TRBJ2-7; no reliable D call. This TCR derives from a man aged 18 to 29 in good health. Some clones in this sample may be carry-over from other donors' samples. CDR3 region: CASSGSGHEQYF. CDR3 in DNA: TGTGCCAGTAGTGGGTCCGGACACGAGCAGTACTTC.